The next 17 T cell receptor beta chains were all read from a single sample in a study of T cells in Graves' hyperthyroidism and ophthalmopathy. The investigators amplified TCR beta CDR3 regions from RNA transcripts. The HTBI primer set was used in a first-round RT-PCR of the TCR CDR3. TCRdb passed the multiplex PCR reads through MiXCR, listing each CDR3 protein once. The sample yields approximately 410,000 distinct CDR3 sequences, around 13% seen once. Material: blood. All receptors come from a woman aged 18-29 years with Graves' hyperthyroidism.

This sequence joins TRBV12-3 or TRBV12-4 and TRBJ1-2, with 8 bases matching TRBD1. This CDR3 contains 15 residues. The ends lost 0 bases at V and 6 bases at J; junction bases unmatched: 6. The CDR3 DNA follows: TGTGCCAGCAGTTTAGCGCGGGGGACAGGTAATGGCTACACCTTC. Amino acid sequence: CASSLARGTGNGYTF.

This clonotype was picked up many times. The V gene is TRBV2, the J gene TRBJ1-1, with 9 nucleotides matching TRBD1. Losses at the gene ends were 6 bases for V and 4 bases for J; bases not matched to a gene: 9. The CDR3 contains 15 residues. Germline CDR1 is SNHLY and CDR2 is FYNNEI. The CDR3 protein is CASREAQGAITEAFF. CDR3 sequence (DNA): TGTGCCAGCAGAGAGGCACAGGGGGCGATCACTGAAGCTTTCTTT.

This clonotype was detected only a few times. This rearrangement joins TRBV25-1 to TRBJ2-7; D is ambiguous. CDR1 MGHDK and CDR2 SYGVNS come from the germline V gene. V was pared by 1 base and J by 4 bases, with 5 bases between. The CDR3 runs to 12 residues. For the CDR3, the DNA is TGTGCCAGCAGTGAATCACTTTACGAGCAGTACTTC. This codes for CASSESLYEQYF.

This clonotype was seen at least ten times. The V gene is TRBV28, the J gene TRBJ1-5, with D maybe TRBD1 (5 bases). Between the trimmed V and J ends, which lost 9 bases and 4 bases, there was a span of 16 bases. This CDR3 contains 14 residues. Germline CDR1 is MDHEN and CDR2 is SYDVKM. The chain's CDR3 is CASRRGATNQPQHF. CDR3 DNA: TGTGCCAGTAGACGAGGGGCAACAAATCAGCCCCAGCATTTT.

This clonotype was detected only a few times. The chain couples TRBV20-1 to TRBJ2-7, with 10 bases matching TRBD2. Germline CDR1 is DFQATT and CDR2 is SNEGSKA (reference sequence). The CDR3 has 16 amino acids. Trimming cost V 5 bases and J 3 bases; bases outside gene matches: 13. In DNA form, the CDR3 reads TGCAGTGCTCAAGTGCTGAGCGGGAGGGCCTACTACGAGCAGTACTTC. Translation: CSAQVLSGRAYYEQYF.

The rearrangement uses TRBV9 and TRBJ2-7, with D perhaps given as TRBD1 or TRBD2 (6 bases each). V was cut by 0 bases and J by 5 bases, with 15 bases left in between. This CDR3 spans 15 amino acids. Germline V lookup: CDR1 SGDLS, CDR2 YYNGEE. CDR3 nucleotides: TGTGCCAGCAGCGTAGATCCCGGGGGCTGGGACGAGCAGTACTTC. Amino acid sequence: CASSVDPGGWDEQYF.

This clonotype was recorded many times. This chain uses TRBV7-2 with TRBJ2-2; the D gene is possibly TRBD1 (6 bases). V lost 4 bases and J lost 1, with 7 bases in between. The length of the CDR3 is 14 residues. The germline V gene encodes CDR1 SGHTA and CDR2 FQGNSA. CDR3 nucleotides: TGTGCCAGCAGCTGGGGACAGAACACCGGGGAGCTGTTTTTT. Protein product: CASSWGQNTGELFF.

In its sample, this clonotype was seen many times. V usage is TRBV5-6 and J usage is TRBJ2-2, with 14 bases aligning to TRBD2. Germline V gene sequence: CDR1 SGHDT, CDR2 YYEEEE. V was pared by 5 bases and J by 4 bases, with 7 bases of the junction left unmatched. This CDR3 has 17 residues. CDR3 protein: CASRRLAGGFGTGELFF. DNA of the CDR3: TGTGCCAGCAGACGACTAGCGGGAGGGTTTGGCACCGGGGAGCTGTTTTTT.

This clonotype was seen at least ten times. The CDR3 DNA follows: TGTGCCACCAGGGGGTTGGGGGGCGCCGGGCAGCCCCAGCATTTT. The encoded protein is CATRGLGGAGQPQHF. The gene calls are TRBV28 and TRBJ1-5, with 7 bases that match TRBD1. Germline values: CDR1 MDHEN, CDR2 SYDVKM. This CDR3 is built from 15 residues. The V and J ends lost 10 bases and 7 bases, in that order; junction bases with no gene match: 16.

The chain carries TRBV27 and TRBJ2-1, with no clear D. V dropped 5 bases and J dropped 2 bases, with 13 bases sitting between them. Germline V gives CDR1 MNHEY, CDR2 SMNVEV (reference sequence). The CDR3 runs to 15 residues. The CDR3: CASSGAPPTYNEQFF. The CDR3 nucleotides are TGTGCCAGCAGTGGAGCACCCCCAACCTACAATGAGCAGTTCTTC.

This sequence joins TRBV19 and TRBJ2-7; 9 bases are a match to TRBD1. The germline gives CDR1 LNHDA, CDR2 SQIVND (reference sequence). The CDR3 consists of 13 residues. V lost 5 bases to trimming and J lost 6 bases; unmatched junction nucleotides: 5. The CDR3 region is CASSELDRGEQYF. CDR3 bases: TGTGCCAGTAGTGAGTTGGACAGGGGCGAGCAGTACTTC. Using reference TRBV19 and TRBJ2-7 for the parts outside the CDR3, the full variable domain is DGGITQSPKYLFRKEGQNVTLSCEQNLNHDAMYWYRQDPGQGLRLIYYSQIVNDFQKGDIAEGYSVSREKKESFPLTVTSAQKNPTAFYLCASSELDRGEQYFGPGTRLTVT.

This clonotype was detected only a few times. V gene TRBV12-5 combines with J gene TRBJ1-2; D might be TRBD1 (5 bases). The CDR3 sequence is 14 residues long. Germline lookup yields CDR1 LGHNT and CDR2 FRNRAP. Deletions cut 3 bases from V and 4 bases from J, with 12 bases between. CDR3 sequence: CASGLTTAFYGYTF. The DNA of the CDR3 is TGTGCTAGTGGTTTAACGACAGCCTTCTATGGCTACACCTTC.

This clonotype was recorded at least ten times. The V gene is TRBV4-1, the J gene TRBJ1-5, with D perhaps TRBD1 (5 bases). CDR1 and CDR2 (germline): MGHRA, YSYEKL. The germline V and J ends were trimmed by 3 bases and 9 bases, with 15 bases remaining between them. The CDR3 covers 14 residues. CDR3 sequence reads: CASSQEGRRGPQHF. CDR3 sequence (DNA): TGCGCCAGCAGCCAGGAGGGGCGACGAGGGCCCCAGCATTTT.

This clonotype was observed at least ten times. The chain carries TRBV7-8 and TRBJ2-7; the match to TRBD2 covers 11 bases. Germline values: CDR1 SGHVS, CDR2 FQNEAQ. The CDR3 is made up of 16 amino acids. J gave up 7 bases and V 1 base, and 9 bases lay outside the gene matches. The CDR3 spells CASSLGGLAGFGEQYF. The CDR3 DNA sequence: TGTGCCAGCAGCTTAGGAGGACTAGCGGGTTTTGGAGAGCAGTACTTC.

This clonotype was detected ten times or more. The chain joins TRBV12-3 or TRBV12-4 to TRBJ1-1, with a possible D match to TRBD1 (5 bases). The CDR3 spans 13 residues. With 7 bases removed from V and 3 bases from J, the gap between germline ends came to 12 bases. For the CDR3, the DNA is TGTGCCAGCATCTTGGGGGGGTACACTGAAGCTTTCTTT. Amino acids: CASILGGYTEAFF.

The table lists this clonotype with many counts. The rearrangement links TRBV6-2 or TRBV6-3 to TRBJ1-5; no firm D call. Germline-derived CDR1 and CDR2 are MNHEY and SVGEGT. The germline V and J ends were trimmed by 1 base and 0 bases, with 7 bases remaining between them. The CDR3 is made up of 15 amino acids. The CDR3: CASSYLGYSNQPQHF. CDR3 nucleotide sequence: TGTGCCAGCAGTTACTTGGGTTATAGCAATCAGCCCCAGCATTTT.

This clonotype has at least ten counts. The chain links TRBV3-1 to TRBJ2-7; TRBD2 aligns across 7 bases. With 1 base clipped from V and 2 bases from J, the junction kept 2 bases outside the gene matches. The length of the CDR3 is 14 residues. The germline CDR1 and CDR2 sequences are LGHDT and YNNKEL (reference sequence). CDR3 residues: CASSQGGGAYEQYF. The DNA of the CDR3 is TGTGCCAGCAGCCAAGGTGGGGGGGCCTACGAGCAGTACTTC.